The 9 T cell receptor beta chains below come from one sample, sequenced in a study of OX40 agonist ivuxolimab in advanced cancers. The method was immunoSEQ multiplex PCR; TCRdb's version includes in-frame clones alone and lacks a portion of them. This table holds tens of thousands of clones, around 90% found once. This specimen consisted of CD4+ or CD8+ T cells sorted from blood, obtained in a trial of the OX40 agonist ivuxolimab. The source is an adult with an advanced solid tumor such as melanoma, head and neck, liver or kidney cancer.

The gene calls are TRBV7-3 and TRBJ1-2, with TRBD1 as a possible D gene (6 bases). Deletions cut 2 bases from V and 3 bases from J, with 7 bases between. Germline assignment: CDR1 SGHTA and CDR2 FQGTGA. The CDR3 totals 13 residues. Here the CDR3 reads CASSLSGDYGYTF. The CDR3 DNA follows: TGTGCCAGCAGCTTATCAGGGGACTATGGCTACACCTTC.

The chain uses TRBV28 and TRBJ1-4, with TRBD1 matching 7 bases. The ends lost 3 bases at V and 5 bases at J; junction bases unmatched: 6. This CDR3 region has 15 residues. Germline V gene lookup returns CDR1 MDHEN and CDR2 SYDVKM. CDR3 region: CASSFLGGENEKLFF. The CDR3 nucleotides are TGTGCCAGCAGTTTCTTAGGGGGCGAGAATGAAAAACTGTTTTTT.

The chain has TRBV19 and TRBJ2-3; no clear D. This CDR3 spans 15 amino acids. The V and J ends lost 3 bases and 0 bases respectively, with 10 bases between them. The germline CDR1 and CDR2 sequences are LNHDA and SQIVND (reference sequence). Written as DNA, the CDR3 is TGTGCCAGTAGTATCCGGTTAACTAGCACAGATACGCAGTATTTT. Translating it yields CASSIRLTSTDTQYF.

The CDR3 DNA reads TGTGCCAGCATAAAGGACAGGTTGACAGATACGCAGTATTTT. This codes for CASIKDRLTDTQYF. The rearrangement uses TRBV6-5 and TRBJ2-3; TRBD1 matches at 7 bases. Germline CDR1 reads MNHEY; CDR2 reads SVGAGI. V shed 7 bases and J 3 bases; nucleotides not matched to a gene: 7. The length of the CDR3 is 14 residues.

The chain has TRBV7-2 and TRBJ2-7; no firm D call. The CDR3 runs 14 residues. Trimming removed 1 base at V and 1 base at J, with 8 bases between. CDR1 and CDR2 (germline): SGHTA, FQGNSA. CDR3 region: CASSLGARSYEQYF. CDR3 coding DNA: TGTGCCAGCAGCTTAGGGGCCAGGTCCTACGAGCAGTACTTC.

This chain uses TRBV6-6 with TRBJ2-7, with a tentative D call TRBD2 (5 bases). This CDR3 comprises 11 residues. Between the trimmed V and J ends, which lost 9 bases and 6 bases, there was a span of 12 bases. Germline assignment: CDR1 MNHNY and CDR2 SVGAGI (reference sequence). The CDR3 DNA reads TGTGCCAGGGAGACTCGGGGCGAGCAGTACGTC. This encodes CARETRGEQYV.

The chain couples TRBV28 to TRBJ1-1; 7 positions agree with TRBD1. Germline V gene sequence: CDR1 MDHEN, CDR2 SYDVKM. V lost 5 bases to trimming and J lost 4 bases; unmatched junction nucleotides: 4. CDR3 size: 13 residues. DNA of the CDR3: TGTGCCAGCAGTCTTCACAGGGGCACTGAAGCTTTCTTT. It is translated as CASSLHRGTEAFF.

The chain links TRBV5-1 to TRBJ1-1, with 7 bases lining up with TRBD1. Germline CDR1 SGHRS, CDR2 YFSETQ. Losses at the gene ends were 3 bases for V and 0 bases for J; bases not matched to a gene: 2. This CDR3 has 14 amino acids. The CDR3 region is CASSSGQMNTEAFF. DNA of the CDR3: TGCGCCAGCAGCTCGGGACAGATGAACACTGAAGCTTTCTTT.

DNA of the CDR3: TGTGCCAGCAGCTCAGTCGGGGAGACCCAGTACTTC. It is translated as CASSSVGETQYF. The chain uses TRBV7-9 and TRBJ2-5; D remains ambiguous. There are 12 residues in the CDR3. V dropped 4 bases and J dropped 5 bases, with 8 bases sitting between them. Germline lookup yields CDR1 SEHNR and CDR2 FQNEAQ (reference sequence). Full variable domain (remainder filled in from reference TRBV7-9 and TRBJ2-5): DTGVSQNPRHKITKRGQNVTFRCDPISEHNRLYWYRQTLGQGPEFLTYFQNEAQLEKSRLLSDRFSAERPKGSFSTLEIQRTEQGDSAMYLCASSSVGETQYFGPGTRLLVL.